These T cell receptor beta chains were read from a single sample in a study of T cell changes during pregnancy in multiple sclerosis. The method was immunoSEQ multiplex PCR; TCRdb's version includes in-frame clones alone and lacks a portion of them. The data show tens of thousands of clones, with 85% to 95% seen just once and less than 0.45% held by the top ten. The starting material was CD4+ T cells from peripheral blood mononuclear cells, obtained before pregnancy. Every receptor here comes from a female donor with multiple sclerosis, enrolled in a pregnancy study. CDR3s include the opening cysteine and the closing phenylalanine or tryptophan. D genes are given only for firm matches. Clone size, where shown, is once, few, many, or a class for clones that have expanded.

v_gene	j_gene	abundance	d_gene	CDR3aa	CDR3nt
TRBV21-1	TRBJ2-7	-	-	CASSTTGGPSSYEQYF	TGTGCCAGCAGCACGACAGGGGGTCCTAGCTCCTACGAGCAGTACTTC
TRBV18	TRBJ1-1	-	TRBD1	CASSPPGQGSTEAFF	TGTGCCAGCTCACCACCGGGACAGGGGAGCACTGAAGCTTTCTTT
TRBV6-5	TRBJ1-4	-	TRBD1	CASRGGAYEKLFF	TGTGCCAGCAGAGGGGGCGCGTATGAAAAACTGTTTTTT
TRBV4-1	TRBJ1-4	-	TRBD1	CASSQPDRVDEKLFF	TGCGCCAGCAGCCAACCCGACAGGGTTGATGAAAAACTGTTTTTT
TRBV11-1	TRBJ1-4	once	TRBD1	CASSSTLTGDEKLFF	TGTGCCAGCAGCTCTACCCTGACAGGGGATGAAAAACTGTTTTTT
TRBV18	TRBJ1-3	once	-	CASSAQRTSGNTIYF	TGTGCCAGCTCAGCTCAGCGCACCTCTGGAAACACCATATATTTT
TRBV9	TRBJ1-2	-	-	CASSVGGSGGYTF	TGTGCCAGCAGCGTAGGAGGGTCAGGTGGCTACACCTTC
TRBV4-3	TRBJ1-2	-	-	CASSQAYKGDGYTF	TGCGCCAGCAGCCAAGCGTATAAAGGGGATGGCTACACCTTC
TRBV7-9	TRBJ1-1	medium-sized	-	CASSSNPSGRAPEAFF	TGTGCCAGCAGCTCCAACCCCTCAGGGAGGGCACCTGAAGCTTTCTTT
TRBV7-2	TRBJ1-3	-	-	CASSSLYRGALSGNTIYF	TGTGCCAGCAGCTCCCTTTATCGGGGGGCGTTGTCTGGAAACACCATATATTTT
TRBV10-2	TRBJ1-1	-	TRBD1	CASSELGTANTEAFF	TGCGCCAGCAGTGAGTTGGGGACAGCGAACACTGAAGCTTTCTTT
TRBV9	TRBJ1-1	-	-	CASSVDGRANTEAFF	TGTGCCAGCAGCGTAGATGGCAGGGCAAACACTGAAGCTTTCTTT
TRBV7-9	TRBJ2-7	-	TRBD1	CASSFGTGRTYEQYF	TGTGCCAGCAGCTTCGGGACAGGCAGGACCTACGAGCAGTACTTC
TRBV30	TRBJ1-5	-	-	CAWRQQGNQPQHF	TGTGCCTGGAGACAGCAGGGGAACCAGCCCCAGCATTTT
TRBV18	TRBJ2-5	-	-	CASSQNKLVQETQYF	TGTGCCAGCTCACAGAATAAGCTGGTTCAAGAGACCCAGTACTTC
TRBV19	TRBJ1-4	-	-	CASTLGWGGGEKEKLFF	TGTGCCAGTACCCTAGGGTGGGGGGGAGGGGAAAAGGAAAAACTGTTTTTT
TRBV29-1	TRBJ1-1	-	TRBD1	CSVERGQGMNTEAFF	TGCAGCGTTGAACGAGGACAGGGGATGAACACTGAAGCTTTCTTT
TRBV6-6	TRBJ1-1	-	TRBD1	CASTARDRSAFF	TGTGCCAGCACCGCCAGGGACAGAAGTGCTTTCTTT
TRBV5-1	TRBJ2-7	-	-	CASSLDRVGEQYF	TGCGCCAGCAGCTTGGACAGGGTAGGGGAGCAGTACTTC
TRBV2	TRBJ1-4	-	-	CASSESRTAAVSGKLFF	TGTGCCAGCAGTGAATCCAGGACTGCGGCGGTCTCTGGAAAACTGTTTTTT
TRBV5-1	TRBJ2-7	once	TRBD1	CASSPWGQPYEQYF	TGCGCCAGCAGCCCCTGGGGACAGCCCTACGAGCAGTACTTC
TRBV5-6	TRBJ1-2	-	-	CASILRGANYGYTF	TGTGCCAGCATCCTTAGGGGCGCAAACTATGGCTACACCTTC
TRBV29-1	TRBJ1-1	-	-	CSVDLGGNTEAFF	TGCAGCGTTGATTTGGGGGGGAACACTGAAGCTTTCTTT
TRBV19	TRBJ1-6	few	-	CASKLAGNSPLHF	TGTGCCAGTAAATTGGCAGGTAATTCACCCCTCCACTTT
TRBV28	TRBJ1-6	-	-	CASSFAGASPLHF	TGTGCCAGCAGCTTCGCAGGGGCTTCACCCCTCCACTTT
TRBV28	TRBJ2-6	-	-	CASSLHTSSGANVLTF	TGTGCCAGCAGTTTGCATACTTCCTCTGGGGCCAACGTCCTGACTTTC
TRBV28	TRBJ1-2	once	-	CASSSRDNYGYTF	TGTGCCAGCAGTTCCCGAGATAACTATGGCTACACCTTC
TRBV5-6	TRBJ2-5	-	TRBD2	CASRMSGGTETQYF	TGTGCCAGCAGGATGTCCGGGGGGACAGAGACCCAGTACTTC
TRBV10-3	TRBJ2-7	-	TRBD1	CAIRLTGSYEQYF	TGTGCCATCAGACTGACAGGGTCCTACGAGCAGTACTTC
TRBV7-2	TRBJ2-7	once	TRBD2	CASSRLAGGYEQYF	TGTGCCAGCAGCCGACTAGCGGGAGGGTACGAGCAGTACTTC
TRBV7-9	TRBJ2-5	-	-	CASSLTAGETQYF	TGTGCCAGCAGCTTGACCGCAGGAGAGACCCAGTACTTC
TRBV5-1	TRBJ1-3	-	-	CASSFISGTGNTIYF	TGCGCCAGCAGCTTTATCTCCGGGACTGGAAACACCATATATTTT
TRBV11-2	TRBJ1-3	-	-	CASSFLGNTIYF	TGTGCCAGCAGTTTCCTCGGAAACACCATATATTTT
TRBV28	TRBJ1-1	-	-	CASSLSDPREAFF	TGTGCCAGCAGTTTATCTGATCCCAGGGAAGCTTTCTTT
TRBV6-1	TRBJ2-7	-	TRBD2	CASYNSGRVYEQYF	TGTGCCAGCTATAATAGCGGGAGAGTCTACGAGCAGTACTTC
TRBV5-8	TRBJ2-1	-	-	CASAQGDRNNEQFF	TGTGCCAGCGCACAGGGCGACAGAAACAATGAGCAGTTCTTC
TRBV2	TRBJ1-5	-	-	CASSRGNQPQHF	TGTGCCAGCAGTCGAGGGAATCAGCCCCAGCATTTT
TRBV11-3	TRBJ2-2	-	TRBD1	CARHIRQGGTGELFF	TGTGCCAGACATATTAGACAGGGGGGGACCGGGGAGCTGTTTTTT
TRBV19	TRBJ2-5	-	-	CASSIDKETQYF	TGTGCCAGTAGTATAGACAAAGAGACCCAGTACTTC
TRBV9	TRBJ2-3	-	TRBD2	CASSVGAGGATDTQYF	TGTGCCAGCAGCGTAGGAGCCGGGGGGGCCACAGATACGCAGTATTTT
TRBV19	TRBJ2-6	-	TRBD1	CASHPGQRRSGANVLTF	TGTGCCAGTCACCCGGGACAGAGACGCTCTGGGGCCAACGTCCTGACTTTC
TRBV5-4	TRBJ1-2	-	-	CASSLGQGRGYTF	TGTGCCAGCAGCTTGGGGCAGGGTCGTGGCTACACCTTC
TRBV29-1	TRBJ2-1	-	TRBD2	CSVRTSGNNEQFF	TGCAGCGTGCGGACTAGCGGTAACAATGAGCAGTTCTTC
TRBV19	TRBJ2-1	-	TRBD2	CASSRIAGGNNEQFF	TGTGCCAGTAGTAGAATAGCGGGGGGGAACAATGAGCAGTTCTTC
TRBV5-4	TRBJ1-6	-	-	CASSLSGRTNSPLHF	TGTGCCAGCAGCTTGAGCGGCAGAACTAATTCACCCCTCCACTTT
TRBV18	TRBJ1-1	once	TRBD1	CASSHTGGILNTEAFF	TGTGCCAGCTCGCATACAGGGGGCATTTTGAACACTGAAGCTTTCTTT
TRBV11-3	TRBJ2-3	-	-	CASSFTGDTQYF	TGTGCCAGCAGCTTTACAGGAGATACGCAGTATTTT